Following are 7 T cell receptor beta chains from one sample sequenced in a study of human T cells and chemical hapten exposure. The sample's time point: pre-sensitization, week 0. The treatment denotes: therapeutic diphenylcyclopropenone sensitization with weekly scalp DPC. Each CDR3 protein is one row after TCRdb ran MiXCR on the RACE reads. The repertoire consists of roughly 40,000 distinct CDR3 sequences, with roughly 12% occurring once and the leading ten covering over 5.5%. The sample in question was whole blood, obtained in connection with sensitization to the hapten diphenylcyclopropenone (DPC). The receptors were sampled from a woman aged 30 to 39 with alopecia areata. Some clones in this sample may be carry-over from other donors' samples.

This clonotype appeared a few times. The chain joins TRBV12-3 or TRBV12-4 to TRBJ2-4; D is possibly TRBD2 (5 bases). The CDR3 is 14 amino acids. V lost 3 bases to trimming and J lost 8 bases, with 14 bases between them. CDR3: CASSFSWGADIQYF. CDR3 in DNA: TGTGCCAGCAGTTTCTCCTGGGGAGCGGACATTCAGTACTTC.

The rearrangement links TRBV12-3 or TRBV12-4 to TRBJ2-3; D tentatively reads TRBD1 or TRBD2 (5 bases each). Trimming took 3 bases from V and 2 from J, leaving 12 bases between them. The CDR3 spans 15 residues. In DNA, the CDR3 is TGTGCCAGCAGTTTTCGGGGCGGAAACACAGATACGCAGTATTTT. Translation: CASSFRGGNTDTQYF.

This clonotype was observed a few times. This sequence joins TRBV7-3 and TRBJ1-1; unclear D gene. This CDR3 region has 13 residues. Germline loops: CDR1 SGHTA, CDR2 FQGTGA. V lost 4 bases and J 5 bases, leaving 11 bases between the germline ends. The CDR3 DNA reads as TGTGCCAGCAGCTCATCCACGGGGACTGAAGCTTTCTTT. Translating gives CASSSSTGTEAFF.

This clonotype was detected ten times or more. The chain links TRBV20-1 to TRBJ2-7; TRBD1 matches at 9 bases. The germline V gene encodes CDR1 DFQATT and CDR2 SNEGSKA (reference sequence). CDR3 length: 14 amino acids. V dropped 6 bases and J dropped 5; count of bases not matched to a gene: 11. The CDR3 DNA is TGCAGTGCAAAGCCGGGACAGGGAGGGGACGAGCAGTACTTC. It yields the protein CSAKPGQGGDEQYF.

This clonotype was recorded at least ten times. The chain carries TRBV11-2 and TRBJ2-1; the D gene is possibly TRBD2 (5 bases). Trimming took off 0 bases at V and 8 bases at J, with 14 bases between the two ends. CDR1 is SGHAT, CDR2 FQNNGV, per germline. This CDR3 contains 15 residues. The CDR3 here is CASSLESGGPDEQFF. The CDR3 DNA reads TGTGCCAGCAGCTTAGAGTCTGGAGGTCCGGATGAGCAGTTCTTC. The whole variable domain, remainder taken from reference TRBV11-2 and TRBJ2-1, is EAGVAQSPRYKIIEKRQSVAFWCNPISGHATLYWYQQILGQGPKLLIQFQNNGVVDDSQLPKDRFSAERLKGVDSTLKIQPAKLEDSAVYLCASSLESGGPDEQFFGPGTRLTVL.

The chain employs TRBV11-2 and TRBJ2-5; D ambiguous. CDR3 length: 12 amino acids. Trimming removed 5 bases at V and 5 bases at J, with 9 bases between. The V gene's germline CDR1 is SGHAT and CDR2 FQNNGV. The CDR3 spells CASSPSRETQYF. CDR3 bases: TGTGCCAGCAGCCCCTCGAGGGAGACCCAGTACTTC.

This clonotype appeared a few times. The chain is built from TRBV28 and TRBJ2-6, with D perhaps TRBD1 or TRBD2 (5 bases each). Germline V gene sequence: CDR1 MDHEN, CDR2 SYDVKM. Trimming pared 6 bases from V and 0 bases from J, leaving 24 bases between. The CDR3 consists of 20 residues. Here the CDR3 DNA reads TGTGCCAGCAGGAAGGGCAGGGAAACGGGGCTTATCTCTGGGGCCAACGTCCTGACTTTC. Translating gives CASRKGRETGLISGANVLTF.